A selection of T cell receptor beta chains follows, all from one sample in a study of blood T cells in healthy people across ages. MiXCR, run by TCRdb on the 5' RACE reads, gives a single entry per CDR3 protein. The data hold about 500,000 distinct CDR3 sequences, with approximately 25% observed a single time. These data were also filed under a second study, of T cells of mothers and their children.

The sample comprised blood. The receptors here all came from a boy aged 5 to 17 in good health. The CDR3 runs from the conserved cysteine through the conserved F or W. D genes are given only for firm matches. Size is omitted from some rows. Given values are once, few, many or a class for expanded clones.

>-|TRBJ2-5|TRBV18|many
TGTGCCAGCTCACTTCTTAGTTCGGAGACCCAGTACTTC
CASSLLSSETQYF
>-|TRBJ1-4|TRBV28|-
TGTGCCAGCAGCCTCATGGGACAACGACTCTCACTGTTTTTT
CASSLMGQRLSLFF
>TRBD1|TRBJ2-7|TRBV6-5|-
TGTGCCAGCAAAACAGGGGGCAGTCCCTACGAGCAGTACTTC
CASKTGGSPYEQYF
>-|TRBJ2-5|TRBV9|-
TGTGCCAGCAGCGTAGGCTTGGTAGTCTATACTCAAGAGACCCAGTACTTC
CASSVGLVVYTQETQYF
>TRBD2|TRBJ2-7|TRBV9|-
TGTGCCAGCAGCGTAGGTGGGAGGGCGGGAAACGAGCAGTACTTC
CASSVGGRAGNEQYF
>-|TRBJ1-4|TRBV14|few
TGTGCCAGCAGCCAAGTTCGGCCTAATGAAAAACTGTTTTTT
CASSQVRPNEKLFF
>-|TRBJ2-5|TRBV7-9|-
TGTGCCAGCAGCTTAGGGTTTGAGACCCAGTACTTC
CASSLGFETQYF
>TRBD1|TRBJ2-7|TRBV4-3|-
TGCGCCAGCAGCCAAGATCACCGTAAGGACAGGGTCTCCTACGAGCAGTACTTC
CASSQDHRKDRVSYEQYF
>TRBD1|TRBJ1-2|TRBV27|few
TGTGCCAGCAGGCCTGGGACAGGGGGCGGATTGACTAACTATGGCTACACCTTC
CASRPGTGGGLTNYGYTF
>TRBD2|TRBJ2-1|TRBV5-1|few
TGCGCCAGCAGCTTGGCCCGCGGCGGGAGTGGTGAGCAGTTCTTC
CASSLARGGSGEQFF
>-|TRBJ2-1|TRBV29-1|few
TGCAGCGTTGAACGGACGGTGAATGAGCAGTTCTTC
CSVERTVNEQFF
>-|TRBJ1-6|TRBV10-2|few
TGCGCCAGCAGTGAATCCGGCTACTATAATTCACCCCTCCACTTT
CASSESGYYNSPLHF
>-|TRBJ2-7|TRBV9|-
TGTGCCAGCAGCAGCCGGGACTCCGACTACGAGCAGTACTTC
CASSSRDSDYEQYF
>-|TRBJ2-7|TRBV14|many
TGTGCCAGCAGCCAAGGTCAGGGGAGATACGAGCAGTACTTC
CASSQGQGRYEQYF
>-|TRBJ1-1|TRBV7-3|-
TGTGCCAGCAGCCGAGGGGGAGGGACTCAAGCTTTCTTT
CASSRGGGTQAFF
>-|TRBJ2-5|TRBV27|-
TGTGCCAGCAGTTTTGGACTAACCCAGACCCAGTACTTC
CASSFGLTQTQYF
>-|TRBJ2-7|TRBV10-3|-
TGTGCCATCAGTGAGCCCCACCACTCGGGAGCCCTATACGAGCAGTGCTTC
CAISEPHHSGALYEQCF
>-|TRBJ2-2|TRBV25-1|-
TGTGCCAGCAGTGAATGGGGACTTACTTCCACGCCGAACACCGGGGAGCTGTTTTTT
CASSEWGLTSTPNTGELFF
>-|TRBJ2-3|TRBV6-4|few
TGTGTCAGCAGTGATGCAGGGGGCACAGATACGCAGTATTTT
CVSSDAGGTDTQYF
>TRBD2|TRBJ2-5|TRBV20-1|few
TGCAGTGCGCCTAGTAGCGGGAGACAAGAGACCCAGTACTTC
CSAPSSGRQETQYF
>TRBD2|TRBJ2-1|TRBV20-1|-
TGCAGTGCTAGGTCTAGCGGGAGGTCCTACAATGAGCAGTTCTTC
CSARSSGRSYNEQFF
>-|TRBJ2-7|TRBV4-1|-
TGCGCCAGCAGCAGCGGGCAGGTCCAATACGAGCAGTACTTC
CASSSGQVQYEQYF
>-|TRBJ1-1|TRBV30|few
TGTGCCTGGAGTGGGGACATGGCGAACACTGAAGCTTTCTTT
CAWSGDMANTEAFF
>-|TRBJ2-5|TRBV5-1|many
TGCGCCAGCAGCTCCGGTTTTAGACAAGAGACCCAGTACTTC
CASSSGFRQETQYF
>TRBD1|TRBJ2-2|TRBV7-9|-
TGTGCCAGCAGCTCTGGACAGGGGACCCCCGGGGAGCTGTTTTTT
CASSSGQGTPGELFF
>-|TRBJ2-2|TRBV6-4|few
TGTGCCAGCAGTGAAGGGGTAGCTGTGAACACCGGGGAGCTGTTTTTT
CASSEGVAVNTGELFF
>TRBD1|TRBJ2-5|TRBV7-2|many
TGTGCCAGCAGCCCCCGACAGGGACCAGAGACCCAGTACTTC
CASSPRQGPETQYF
>TRBD2|TRBJ2-7|TRBV4-1|-
TGCGCCAGTAGCCAAGCCGGGGGGACCTACGAGCAGTACTTC
CASSQAGGTYEQYF
>-|TRBJ1-6|TRBV18|few
TGTGCCAGCTCACCGGGTACAAGCTCCTATAATTCACCCCTCCACTTT
CASSPGTSSYNSPLHF
>-|TRBJ2-5|TRBV28|few
TGTGCCAGCAGTTCGGAAGGAACTGACCTCTTTGCGGCCCAGTACTTC
CASSSEGTDLFAAQYF
>TRBD1|TRBJ2-5|TRBV28|few
TGTGCCAGCAGTCTGTTGGGACAGGGACTCCAAGAGACCCAGTACTTC
CASSLLGQGLQETQYF
>-|TRBJ2-4|TRBV4-1|few
TGCGCCAGCAGCCAACAACGATACTCACCGGGACCGGATTTTAACATTCAGTACTTC
CASSQQRYSPGPDFNIQYF
>-|TRBJ2-7|TRBV7-2|-
TGTGCCAGCAGCTGCTGTTTCGCCTACGAGCAGTACTTC
CASSCCFAYEQYF
>TRBD2|TRBJ2-3|TRBV9|few
TGTGCCAGCAAGAGCGGGAGTGCAGATACGCAGTATTTT
CASKSGSADTQYF
>-|TRBJ2-1|TRBV10-3|-
TGTGCCATCAGTGAGTCAGGGGGGCCATACAATGAGCAGTTCTTC
CAISESGGPYNEQFF
>TRBD2|TRBJ2-5|TRBV4-3|many
TGCGCCAGCAGCCAAGATCTGGGACTAGCCGGAGGGGAGACCCAGTACTTC
CASSQDLGLAGGETQYF
>-|TRBJ1-2|TRBV5-1|few
TGCGCCAGCAGCTTGGAAGGGTACGGCTATGGCTACACCTTC
CASSLEGYGYGYTF
>-|TRBJ1-1|TRBV27|many
TGTGCCAGCAGTTTAAGTACTAACACTGAAGCTTTCTTT
CASSLSTNTEAFF
>-|TRBJ2-7|TRBV6-1|-
TGTGCCAGCAGCGCACTTCCCGGGCACTACGAGCAGTACTTC
CASSALPGHYEQYF
>-|TRBJ2-4|TRBV21-1|few
TGTGCCAGCAGCAATAGGGCTAAGGGTGCCAAAAACATTCAGTACTTC
CASSNRAKGAKNIQYF
>TRBD1|TRBJ1-2|TRBV20-1|-
TGCAGTGCTATATCTTCCGGGACAGATGATGGCTACACCTTC
CSAISSGTDDGYTF
>TRBD1|TRBJ2-1|TRBV20-1|-
TGCAGTGCACCCGACAGGGCCAAGGGTGGTGAGCAGTTCTTC
CSAPDRAKGGEQFF
>TRBD2|TRBJ2-2|TRBV24-1|-
TGTGCCCCGAGCGGGGAATCCGGGGAGCTGTTTTTT
CAPSGESGELFF
>-|TRBJ1-6|TRBV28|-
TGTGGCAGCAGTAACCAACAGGGCGGGAGTTCACCCCTCCACTTT
CGSSNQQGGSSPLHF
>TRBD1|TRBJ2-7|TRBV27|-
TGTGCCAGCAGTACGAGACAGGGAATTACCTACGAGCAGTACTTC
CASSTRQGITYEQYF
>-|TRBJ2-1|TRBV7-8|-
TGTGCCAGCAGCCCCCGAGGAGGGCCTTCATACAATGAGCAGTTCTTC
CASSPRGGPSYNEQFF
>-|TRBJ1-1|TRBV28|few
TGTGCCAGCAGCCTTCAGGTAGGAACAACTGAAGCTTTCTTT
CASSLQVGTTEAFF
>-|TRBJ2-3|TRBV4-3|few
TGCGCCAGCAGCCCCGAGGGTTTAGACACAGATACGCAGTATTTT
CASSPEGLDTDTQYF
>-|TRBJ1-1|TRBV6-6|few
TGTGCCAGCAGTTACGGCAGGAAGTTCACTGAAGCTTTCTTT
CASSYGRKFTEAFF
>TRBD1|TRBJ2-5|TRBV5-1|-
TGCGCCAGCAGCTTGGAGGGGGACAGTCAAGAGACCCAGTACTTC
CASSLEGDSQETQYF
>-|TRBJ2-7|TRBV7-9|few
TGTGCCAGCAGTTCAAGGTTCTCCTACGAGCAGTACTTC
CASSSRFSYEQYF
>TRBD2|TRBJ2-7|TRBV20-1|-
TGCAGTGCTAGAGAGCCGTGGGGCTCGCGGCGGACTAGCGGGAGTACGGGAGCCTACGAGCAGTACTTC
CSAREPWGSRRTSGSTGAYEQYF